The clone carrying this T cell receptor (beta chain) was found once. Its antigen is not identified. Unmatched junction bases numbered 6, after V lost 0 bases and J lost 7 bases. The CDR3 is 15 amino acids. The germline CDR1 and CDR2 sequences are SGHTA and FQGNSA. Generated by immunoSEQ multiplex PCR, the TCRdb table keeps only in-frame clones and is missing some. Among 300,000 to 350,000 clones, just over 85% were seen once, and the ten largest hold around 1.9%. These data originate in a study of Ad26.COV2.S vaccination and SARS-CoV-2 variants. About the study: Trial arm assignment for the donor was COV1001 Ad26.COV2.S.

Treatment in this sample: about 20 received Ad26.COV2.S at low or high dose, single or two shots; roughly 5 received placebo; per-sample allocation not given. Sampling occurred on day 63 after the first vaccine or placebo injection. Boston hosted the donor, who was an adult aged 18-55 years. Whole-study results and caveats: Non-spike TCR breadth did not differ much between vaccine and placebo recipients. Vaccinated individuals (as opposed to placebo recipients) had higher spike-specific TCR breadth.

The J gene is TRBJ1-1, the V gene TRBV7-2, with 9 bases that match TRBD1. The starting material was peripheral blood, obtained in a trial of Ad26.COV2.S vaccine versus placebo. The origin of this receptor is a person aged 18-65 years who received the Ad26.COV2.S COVID-19 vaccine or a placebo. The CDR3 nucleotides are TGTGCCAGCAGCTTAGCGCTAGGGACAGGGTTTGAAGCTTTCTTT. Translation: CASSLALGTGFEAFF.